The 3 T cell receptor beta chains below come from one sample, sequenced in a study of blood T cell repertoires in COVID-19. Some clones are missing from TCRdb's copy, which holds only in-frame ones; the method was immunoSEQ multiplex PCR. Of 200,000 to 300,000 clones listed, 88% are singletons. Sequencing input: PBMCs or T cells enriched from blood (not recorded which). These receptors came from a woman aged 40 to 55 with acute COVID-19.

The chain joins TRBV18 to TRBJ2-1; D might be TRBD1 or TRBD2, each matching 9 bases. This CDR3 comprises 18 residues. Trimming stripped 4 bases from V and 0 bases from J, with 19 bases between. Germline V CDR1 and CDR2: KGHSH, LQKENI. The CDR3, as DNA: TGTGCCAGCTCACGGACAGGGGCTAGCGGGATCTCCTACAATGAGCAGTTCTTC. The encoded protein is CASSRTGASGISYNEQFF. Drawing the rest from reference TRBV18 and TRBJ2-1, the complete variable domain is NAGVMQNPRHLVRRRGQEARLRCSPMKGHSHVYWYRQLPEEGLKFMVYLQKENIIDESGMPKERFSAEFPKEGPSILRIQQVVRGDSAAYFCASSRTGASGISYNEQFFGPGTRLTVL.

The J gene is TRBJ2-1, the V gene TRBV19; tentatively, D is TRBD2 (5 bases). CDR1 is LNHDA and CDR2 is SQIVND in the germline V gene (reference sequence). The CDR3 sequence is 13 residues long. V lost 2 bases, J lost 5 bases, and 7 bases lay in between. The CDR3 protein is CASSIFGDNEQFF. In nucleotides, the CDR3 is TGTGCCAGTAGTATATTCGGGGACAATGAGCAGTTCTTC.

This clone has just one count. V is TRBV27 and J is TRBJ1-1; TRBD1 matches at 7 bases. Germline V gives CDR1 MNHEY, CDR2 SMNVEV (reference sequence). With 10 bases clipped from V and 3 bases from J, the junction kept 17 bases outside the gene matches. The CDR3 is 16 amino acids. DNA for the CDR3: TGTGCCACAAGGAGCCACAGGGGAGGATTGGACACTGAAGCTTTCTTT. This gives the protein CATRSHRGGLDTEAFF.